A selection of T cell receptor beta chains follows, all from one sample in a study of low-dose radiotherapy and immunotherapy resistance in tumors. TCRdb re-analysed the reads in MiXCR, keeping a single row per CDR3 protein. Of nearly 60,000 distinct CDR3 sequences in the sample, around a quarter are singletons; the top ten hold 6.7%. The sequencing used PBMCs, collected after low-dose radiotherapy plus immunotherapy. Receptor source: a male donor with prostate cancer. Both conserved end residues are part of each CDR3. D genes are given only for firm matches. Clone size is not always given. Where it is, it says once, few, many or a class for expanded clones.

v_gene: TRBV3-1
abundance: .
j_gene: TRBJ1-2
d_gene: .
CDR3aa: CASSRADKVGYGGYTF
CDR3nt: TGTGCCAGCAGCCGGGCAGATAAGGTCGGCTACGGTGGCTACACCTTC

v_gene: TRBV5-1
abundance: many
j_gene: TRBJ2-3
d_gene: TRBD2
CDR3aa: CASSLASGISTDTQYF
CDR3nt: TGCGCCAGCAGCTTGGCCAGCGGGATAAGCACAGATACGCAGTATTTT

v_gene: TRBV4-2
abundance: many
j_gene: TRBJ2-7
d_gene: .
CDR3aa: CASSQDPSSSYEQYF
CDR3nt: TGTGCCAGCAGCCAAGATCCCTCAAGCTCCTACGAGCAGTACTTC

v_gene: TRBV20-1
abundance: many
j_gene: TRBJ2-4
d_gene: TRBD2
CDR3aa: CSATPARGGKNIQYF
CDR3nt: TGCAGTGCTACCCCGGCGCGGGGGGGCAAAAACATTCAGTACTTC

v_gene: TRBV5-1
abundance: .
j_gene: TRBJ2-1
d_gene: TRBD2
CDR3aa: CASSLGGGSTYNEQFF
CDR3nt: TGCGCCAGCAGCTTGGGGGGGGGGTCGACCTACAATGAGCAGTTCTTC

v_gene: TRBV6-1
abundance: .
j_gene: TRBJ2-3
d_gene: TRBD2
CDR3aa: CASSEVFSGGTTQYF
CDR3nt: TGTGCCAGCAGTGAAGTATTTAGCGGGGGAACTACGCAGTATTTT

v_gene: TRBV19
abundance: few
j_gene: TRBJ2-7
d_gene: TRBD2
CDR3aa: CASSTSGTSYEQYF
CDR3nt: TGTGCCAGTAGTACTAGCGGGACCTCCTACGAGCAGTACTTC

v_gene: TRBV12-3/TRBV12-4
abundance: .
j_gene: TRBJ2-3
d_gene: .
CDR3aa: CASSYSTDTQYF
CDR3nt: TGTGCCAGCAGCTATAGCACAGATACGCAGTATTTT

v_gene: TRBV29-1
abundance: many
j_gene: TRBJ1-2
d_gene: .
CDR3aa: CSVVAQGASGYTF
CDR3nt: TGCAGCGTTGTGGCTCAGGGAGCGTCTGGCTACACCTTC

v_gene: TRBV6-2/TRBV6-3
abundance: many
j_gene: TRBJ1-1
d_gene: .
CDR3aa: CASSYSLTRSPFF
CDR3nt: TGTGCCAGCAGTTACTCGCTAACCCGGAGCCCTTTCTTT

v_gene: TRBV30
abundance: .
j_gene: TRBJ1-2
d_gene: .
CDR3aa: CAWGWSGGYTF
CDR3nt: TGTGCCTGGGGCTGGAGTGGCGGCTACACCTTC

v_gene: TRBV5-1
abundance: many
j_gene: TRBJ2-3
d_gene: TRBD1
CDR3aa: CASSEPRTGETDTQYF
CDR3nt: TGCGCCAGCAGCGAACCTCGGACAGGGGAAACAGATACGCAGTATTTT

v_gene: TRBV29-1
abundance: many
j_gene: TRBJ2-1
d_gene: TRBD2
CDR3aa: CSVDSASGSYNEQFF
CDR3nt: TGCAGCGTTGACTCGGCTAGCGGGAGCTACAATGAGCAGTTCTTC

v_gene: TRBV19
abundance: many
j_gene: TRBJ2-7
d_gene: .
CDR3aa: CASSIEQGPTYEQYF
CDR3nt: TGTGCCAGTAGTATCGAGCAGGGCCCTACCTACGAGCAGTACTTC

v_gene: TRBV5-1
abundance: .
j_gene: TRBJ2-7
d_gene: .
CDR3aa: CASSLSPNYEQQYF
CDR3nt: TGCGCCAGCAGCTTGAGTCCAAACTACGAGCAGCAGTACTTC

v_gene: TRBV14
abundance: many
j_gene: TRBJ2-1
d_gene: .
CDR3aa: CASSQWGDNEQFF
CDR3nt: TGTGCCAGCAGCCAATGGGGGGACAATGAGCAGTTCTTC

v_gene: TRBV6-8
abundance: .
j_gene: TRBJ2-2
d_gene: .
CDR3aa: CTSNPPPGVDTGELFF
CDR3nt: TGTACCAGCAATCCCCCACCGGGGGTGGACACCGGGGAGCTGTTTTTT

v_gene: TRBV6-1
abundance: many
j_gene: TRBJ2-1
d_gene: TRBD2
CDR3aa: CASSEGEGGPGYMHEQFF
CDR3nt: TGTGCCAGCAGTGAAGGGGAGGGCGGGCCTGGCTATATGCATGAGCAGTTCTTC

v_gene: TRBV5-1
abundance: many
j_gene: TRBJ2-5
d_gene: TRBD2
CDR3aa: CASSPRVAGVGETQYF
CDR3nt: TGCGCCAGCAGCCCGAGAGTCGCGGGAGTTGGAGAGACCCAGTACTTC

v_gene: TRBV7-2
abundance: many
j_gene: TRBJ2-7
d_gene: TRBD2
CDR3aa: CASSQQSSGGPYEQYF
CDR3nt: TGTGCCAGCAGCCAGCAGTCTAGCGGGGGACCCTACGAGCAGTACTTC

v_gene: TRBV6-2/TRBV6-3
abundance: many
j_gene: TRBJ1-1
d_gene: .
CDR3aa: CASSSGSRMGNTEAFF
CDR3nt: TGTGCCAGCAGTTCGGGCAGTAGAATGGGGAACACTGAAGCTTTCTTT

v_gene: TRBV7-3
abundance: .
j_gene: TRBJ2-7
d_gene: .
CDR3aa: CASSLTGVAYEQYF
CDR3nt: TGTGCCAGCAGCTTAACAGGGGTCGCCTACGAGCAGTACTTC

v_gene: TRBV29-1
abundance: few
j_gene: TRBJ1-1
d_gene: .
CDR3aa: CRGGSFNTEAFF
CDR3nt: TGCAGGGGGGGAAGTTTCAACACTGAAGCTTTCTTT

v_gene: TRBV11-2
abundance: many
j_gene: TRBJ2-3
d_gene: .
CDR3aa: CASSLIENTDTQYF
CDR3nt: TGTGCCAGCAGCTTAATAGAGAACACAGATACGCAGTATTTT

v_gene: TRBV5-6
abundance: many
j_gene: TRBJ1-2
d_gene: .
CDR3aa: CASSLGEVPGYTF
CDR3nt: TGTGCCAGCAGCTTGGGAGAGGTCCCGGGCTACACCTTC

v_gene: TRBV29-1
abundance: many
j_gene: TRBJ2-3
d_gene: TRBD1
CDR3aa: CSVIGTGGPDTQYF
CDR3nt: TGCAGCGTGATAGGGACAGGGGGTCCAGATACGCAGTATTTT

v_gene: TRBV27
abundance: many
j_gene: TRBJ1-5
d_gene: TRBD1
CDR3aa: CASTRTGGNQPQHF
CDR3nt: TGTGCCAGCACCCGGACAGGGGGCAATCAGCCCCAGCATTTT

v_gene: TRBV12-3/TRBV12-4
abundance: many
j_gene: TRBJ2-2
d_gene: .
CDR3aa: CASSLNQGGTGELFF
CDR3nt: TGTGCCAGCAGTTTAAATCAGGGCGGCACCGGGGAGCTGTTTTTT

v_gene: TRBV4-1
abundance: many
j_gene: TRBJ1-5
d_gene: .
CDR3aa: CASSQDGSNQPQHF
CDR3nt: TGCGCCAGCAGCCAAGATGGCAGCAATCAGCCCCAGCATTTT

v_gene: TRBV7-9
abundance: many
j_gene: TRBJ2-1
d_gene: .
CDR3aa: CASSLVSGPGNEQFF
CDR3nt: TGTGCCAGCAGCTTAGTATCCGGGCCGGGGAATGAGCAGTTCTTC

v_gene: TRBV5-1
abundance: few
j_gene: TRBJ2-2
d_gene: TRBD2
CDR3aa: CASSPIAGANTGELFF
CDR3nt: TGCGCCAGCAGCCCTATAGCGGGGGCGAACACCGGGGAGCTGTTTTTT

v_gene: TRBV19
abundance: .
j_gene: TRBJ1-5
d_gene: .
CDR3aa: CASSRDRNQPQHF
CDR3nt: TGTGCCAGTAGTAGGGACCGCAATCAGCCCCAGCATTTT

v_gene: TRBV7-2
abundance: many
j_gene: TRBJ2-1
d_gene: TRBD1
CDR3aa: CASNNRGQEDNEQFF
CDR3nt: TGTGCCAGCAACAACAGGGGGCAGGAGGACAATGAGCAGTTCTTC

v_gene: TRBV2
abundance: many
j_gene: TRBJ2-7
d_gene: .
CDR3aa: CASGRVTAYEQYF
CDR3nt: TGTGCCAGCGGCAGGGTGACTGCCTACGAGCAGTACTTC

v_gene: TRBV7-2
abundance: many
j_gene: TRBJ2-3
d_gene: .
CDR3aa: CASSTRETDTQYF
CDR3nt: TGTGCCAGCAGCACCCGGGAGACAGATACGCAGTATTTT

v_gene: TRBV19
abundance: many
j_gene: TRBJ1-2
d_gene: TRBD1
CDR3aa: CASRTPRAGGYGYTF
CDR3nt: TGTGCCAGTAGAACCCCACGTGCAGGGGGCTATGGCTACACCTTC

v_gene: TRBV15
abundance: few
j_gene: TRBJ2-1
d_gene: .
CDR3aa: CVTSREVAGRRDNEQFF
CDR3nt: TGTGTCACTAGCAGAGAGGTGGCGGGGCGGAGGGACAATGAGCAGTTCTTC

v_gene: TRBV5-3
abundance: many
j_gene: TRBJ2-5
d_gene: .
CDR3aa: CASSPAVVQETQYF
CDR3nt: TGTGCCAGCAGCCCCGCGGTGGTCCAAGAGACCCAGTACTTC

v_gene: TRBV5-4
abundance: few
j_gene: TRBJ2-5
d_gene: TRBD2
CDR3aa: CASSLTSVPETQYF
CDR3nt: TGTGCCAGCAGCCTAACTAGCGTTCCAGAGACCCAGTACTTC

v_gene: TRBV12-5
abundance: .
j_gene: TRBJ2-3
d_gene: .
CDR3aa: CASGLETGPQVTQYF
CDR3nt: TGTGCTAGTGGTTTGGAGACAGGCCCCCAGGTGACGCAGTATTTT

v_gene: TRBV6-2/TRBV6-3
abundance: many
j_gene: TRBJ1-5
d_gene: TRBD1
CDR3aa: CASSETGGLSNQPQHF
CDR3nt: TGTGCCAGCAGTGAGACAGGGGGTTTGAGCAATCAGCCCCAGCATTTT

v_gene: TRBV2
abundance: many
j_gene: TRBJ1-2
d_gene: TRBD1
CDR3aa: CAKLVGDRASGYTF
CDR3nt: TGTGCCAAACTAGTAGGGGACAGGGCTTCGGGCTACACCTTC

v_gene: TRBV12-3/TRBV12-4
abundance: many
j_gene: TRBJ1-1
d_gene: .
CDR3aa: CASSFWGNTEAFF
CDR3nt: TGTGCCAGCAGTTTCTGGGGGAACACTGAAGCTTTCTTT

v_gene: TRBV13
abundance: many
j_gene: TRBJ2-2
d_gene: .
CDR3aa: CASSHGRTNTGELFF
CDR3nt: TGTGCCAGCAGCCATGGACGGACGAACACCGGGGAGCTGTTTTTT

v_gene: TRBV20-1
abundance: .
j_gene: TRBJ2-5
d_gene: .
CDR3aa: CSANTGKETQYF
CDR3nt: TGCAGTGCAAACACAGGGAAAGAGACCCAGTACTTC